This T cell receptor (beta chain) was sequenced in a study of blood T cell repertoires in COVID-19 (dated by TCRdb to between 2020 and 2021). Context from the whole study: Collaborator samples came from the United States, Italy and Spain and covered acute and convalescent phases of COVID-19. The prospective study material was composed of cDNA or gDNA derived from T cells, B-cell-depleted T cells, or PBMCs. Deeply sampled blood TCRbeta repertoires from subjects exposed to, actively infected with, or recovered from COVID-19 were included in the dataset. A freely available public database, intended as a resource for researchers studying the immune response to SARS-CoV-2, is where the repertoires were released. Samples were obtained from the ongoing ImmuneRACE study (first 160 participants) and from over 1,000 subjects provided by 6 global collaborators. Sample metadata almost always included a de-identified subject ID, COVID-19 status, age in years and sex. HLA class I and class II types, where available, came from metadata supplied by the sample provider rather than from assay-based typing. Broad study findings and their caveats: Clinical and demographic metadata were provided uncurated, with the amount varying by source and participant.

The collaborating institutions used their own protocols to collect whole blood in K2EDTA tubes. For TCRbeta analysis, collaborators shipped samples in one of three forms: frozen whole blood, isolated PBMCs, or DNA extracted from either of those sample types. The immunoSEQ Assay, a bias-controlled multiplex PCR, was used to amplify TCRbeta CDR3 regions from genomic DNA. In the authors' own workflow: Within the assay, amplification of reference gene primers was used to estimate how many nucleated cells each sample contained. Sequence reads were collapsed and filtered to measure the absolute abundance of every unique TCRbeta CDR3 rearrangement. For each sample, productive Simpson clonality was calculated as the square root of Simpson's diversity index across productive rearrangements. TCRdb took this table from immuneACCESS and kept in-frame rearrangements with V and J called. Such tables lack part of the clones; where checked against another copy, unresolved V genes explain under half of the gap, and the rest is unexplained. V and J calls and clone size are as listed in that table; D and trimming were resolved from the DNA. This sample holds 90,000 to 120,000 clones; around 92% were observed only once. 4.5% to 5% of the sample goes to the ten largest clones.

The CDR3, cysteine through phenylalanine, is 15 amino acids long. The entry retains the CDR3 DNA only, 45 bases that are in frame from base 1. The germline V gene encodes CDR1 SGHTA and CDR2 FQGTGA. V and J are truncated by 5 bases and 0 bases respectively, leaving an intervening sequence of 13 bases. Comments on this clone: There is no known antigen for this receptor. No base quality values were provided; no much bigger clone lies one nucleotide off.

The clonotype originates from a middle-aged man with active or convalescent COVID-19. The rearrangement combines TRBV7-3 with TRBJ1-1; the D segment cannot be called with confidence. Sample: peripheral blood. The CDR3: CASSLSDQVNTEAFF. The sequence in DNA is TGTGCCAGCAGCCTATCCGACCAGGTGAACACTGAAGCTTTCTTT.